What follows is one TCR beta chain and its context. Its cognate antigen has yet to be identified. Per-base qualities were not stored, and no clone one base away is much larger. Trimming takes 4 bases off V and 8 bases off J; junction bases not matched to a gene: 6. The germline V gene yields SGHDT for CDR1 and YYEEEE for CDR2. The CDR3 measures 14 amino acids from cysteine to phenylalanine. Only the CDR3 DNA stays, 42 bases, in frame from base 1. Genomic DNA was extracted from sorted cells for sequencing of the TCRbeta CDR3 region. The immunoSEQ Assay was used to sequence the TCRbeta CDR3 regions. TCRdb limited this immuneACCESS table to in-frame rearrangements with V and J called. A share of clones is missing; checked studies link under half to unresolved V genes, and the rest is unexplained. The sample table shows tens of thousands of clones, and approximately 90% are seen once. Jointly, the top ten make up approximately 5% of the sample.

Patients with autoimmune disease history or receiving systemic immunosuppression were excluded from the trial. In every dose cohort, peripheral blood was drawn for TCR sequencing at baseline, cycle 4 day 1, and cycle 7 day 1. Samples were obtained from an open-label, multicenter, first-in-human phase I dose-escalation trial of ivuxolimab. Adults with locally advanced or metastatic melanoma, renal cell carcinoma, hepatocellular carcinoma or head and neck squamous cell carcinoma were enrolled in the trial. CD4+ and CD8+ T cells were sorted separately from peripheral blood before TCR sequencing. The entry originates in a study of OX40 agonist ivuxolimab in advanced cancers. Turning to the overall study: The costimulatory receptor OX40 (CD134) was targeted by ivuxolimab, a fully human IgG2 agonistic monoclonal antibody. Peripheral TCRbeta sequencing was intended to test whether TCR sequence diversity was altered and clonal T-cell expansion was caused by ivuxolimab. Intravenous ivuxolimab was administered to patients every 2 weeks at six dose levels: 0.01, 0.1, 0.3, 1.5, 3 and 10 mg/kg. The paper reports the monotherapy dose-escalation portion (N of about 47 patients) of the phase I ivuxolimab trial. Among the roughly 50 dose-escalation patients, some 20 had hepatocellular carcinoma, some 15 melanoma, 9 renal cell carcinoma and 9 head and neck cancer. Partial responses occurred in three dose-escalation patients, of whom one had hepatocellular carcinoma and two had cutaneous melanoma. Prior anti-PD-1, anti-PD-L1 or anti-CTLA-4 therapy was permitted, and checkpoint inhibitors had been received by around 39% of dose-escalation patients. A male proportion of around 80% and a mean age of roughly 55 years, ranging from about 23 to 79, were recorded for the dose-escalation cohort.

Here is what the overall study found, with its caveats: After ivuxolimab, more expanded clones were found on average in CD8+ T cells than in CD4+ T cells. The antigen specificity of the clonally expanded peripheral T cells was not determined. At doses of 0.1 to 3.0 mg/kg, clonal expansion of both CD4+ and CD8+ T cells in blood was seen between baseline and week 6. In partial responders in the 0.1-3.0 mg/kg groups, normalized peripheral clonal expansion was found to be among the lowest, especially among CD8+ T cells. Low levels of normalized T-cell clonal expansion were also seen in some patients who did not respond.

In this chain, TRBV5-6 is recombined with TRBJ1-1, and TRBD1 matches 12 of the central bases. The sequencing used CD4+ or CD8+ T cells sorted from blood, collected in a trial of the OX40 agonist ivuxolimab. The sequence came from an adult with an advanced solid tumor such as melanoma, head and neck, liver or kidney cancer. Read as DNA, the sequence is TGTGCCAGCAGCCGGGGACAGGGGGCATTGGAAGCTTTCTTT. The resulting protein is CASSRGQGALEAFF.